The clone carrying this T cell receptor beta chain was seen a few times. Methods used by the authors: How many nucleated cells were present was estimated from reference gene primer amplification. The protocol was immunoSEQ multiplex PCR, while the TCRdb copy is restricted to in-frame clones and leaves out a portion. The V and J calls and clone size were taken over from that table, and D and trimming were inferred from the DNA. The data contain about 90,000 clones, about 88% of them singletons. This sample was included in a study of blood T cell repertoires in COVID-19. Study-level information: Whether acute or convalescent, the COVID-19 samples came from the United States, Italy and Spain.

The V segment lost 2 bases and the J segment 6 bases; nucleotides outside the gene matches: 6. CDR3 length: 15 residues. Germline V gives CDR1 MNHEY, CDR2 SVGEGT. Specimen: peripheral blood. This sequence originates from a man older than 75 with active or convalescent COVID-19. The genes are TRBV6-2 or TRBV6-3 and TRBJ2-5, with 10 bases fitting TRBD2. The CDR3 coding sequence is TGTGCCAGCAGTTACCTAGCGGGAGCGGAGAAGACCCAGTACTTC. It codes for CASSYLAGAEKTQYF.